The rows below give T cell receptor beta chains drawn from one sample of a study of cytomegalovirus exposure and HLA in healthy donors. Generated by immunoSEQ multiplex PCR, the TCRdb table keeps only in-frame clones and is missing some. The data show about 150,000 clones, 85% seen once. Sequencing used PBMCs. The receptors shown here come from a boy aged 2 to 10 in good health and CMV-seronegative. CDR3s include the opening cysteine and the closing phenylalanine or tryptophan. The D gene is left open where the match is weak. The size field is filled for only some rows; it gives once, few, many or a size class.

size	length	V	J	D	CDR3	DNA
NA	12	TRBV9	TRBJ2-3	NA	CASSVTGNTQYF	TGTGCCAGCAGCGTAACAGGGAATACGCAGTATTTT
once	16	TRBV28	TRBJ2-1	TRBD2	CASSLGSGRGRNEQFF	TGTGCCAGCAGTTTAGGCTCAGGGAGGGGACGCAATGAGCAGTTCTTC
NA	15	TRBV6-5	TRBJ2-1	TRBD2	CASSPGTSGTGEQFF	TGTGCCAGCAGTCCCGGGACTAGCGGGACGGGTGAGCAGTTCTTC
NA	15	TRBV18	TRBJ2-7	TRBD1	CASSPAGQGVYEQYF	TGTGCCAGCTCACCAGCGGGACAGGGCGTCTACGAGCAGTACTTC
NA	15	TRBV5-6	TRBJ2-3	NA	CASSLATGSTDTQYF	TGTGCCAGCAGCTTGGCCACTGGTAGCACAGATACGCAGTATTTT
NA	21	TRBV28	TRBJ1-5	TRBD1	CASSTNLLETGAPKSNQPQHF	TGTGCCAGCAGTACCAATCTCTTAGAGACAGGGGCTCCTAAGAGCAATCAGCCCCAGCATTTT
NA	15	TRBV9	TRBJ2-1	TRBD2	CASSVARGAYNEQFF	TGTGCCAGCAGCGTAGCACGGGGGGCCTACAATGAGCAGTTCTTC
NA	19	TRBV28	TRBJ2-3	TRBD1	CASSSPTGQGAGSTDTQYF	TGTGCCAGCAGTTCCCCCACGGGACAGGGGGCCGGTAGCACAGATACGCAGTATTTT
NA	16	TRBV9	TRBJ2-7	NA	CASSPTPDGSSYEQYF	TGTGCCAGCAGCCCAACGCCAGACGGGAGCTCCTACGAGCAGTACTTC
few	15	TRBV30	TRBJ2-5	TRBD2	CAWTPLAGPQETQYF	TGTGCCTGGACACCCCTAGCGGGACCGCAAGAGACCCAGTACTTC
NA	16	TRBV28	TRBJ2-1	TRBD1	CASSPFDRGSFGEQFF	TGTGCCAGCAGTCCATTCGACAGGGGGTCCTTCGGTGAGCAGTTCTTC
NA	13	TRBV6-4	TRBJ1-1	TRBD1	CASSVKGTGEAFF	TGTGCCAGCAGTGTAAAGGGGACAGGTGAAGCTTTCTTT
NA	16	TRBV9	TRBJ2-1	TRBD2	CASSPMGSGRPHEQFF	TGTGCCAGCAGCCCCATGGGTAGCGGGAGACCCCATGAGCAGTTCTTC
NA	14	TRBV19	TRBJ1-5	NA	CASSRQHSNQPQHF	TGTGCCAGTAGTAGACAACATAGTAATCAGCCCCAGCATTTT
NA	12	TRBV2	TRBJ2-3	NA	CASSESVMTQYF	TGTGCCAGCAGTGAATCCGTTATGACGCAGTATTTT
NA	14	TRBV7-2	TRBJ1-1	TRBD1	CASRHRGAKDEAFF	TGTGCCAGCAGACACAGGGGGGCTAAGGATGAAGCTTTCTTT
NA	16	TRBV7-7	TRBJ2-2	NA	CASGSEAGGRTGELFF	TGTGCTAGCGGAAGCGAGGCAGGGGGTCGGACCGGGGAGCTGTTTTTT
NA	14	TRBV6-1	TRBJ1-5	NA	CASSLRTANQPQHF	TGTGCCAGCAGCCTCCGGACAGCCAATCAGCCCCAGCATTTT
NA	13	TRBV29-1	TRBJ1-5	TRBD1	CSVGQGGNQPQHF	TGCAGCGTTGGACAGGGAGGCAATCAGCCCCAGCATTTT
NA	13	TRBV27	TRBJ2-7	NA	CASSFSRTGEQYF	TGTGCCAGCAGTTTCTCTAGGACTGGTGAGCAGTACTTC
NA	16	TRBV7-8	TRBJ1-1	TRBD1	CASSQRRTGKVAEAFF	TGTGCCAGCAGCCAGCGCAGGACAGGGAAGGTGGCTGAAGCTTTCTTT
NA	16	TRBV18	TRBJ1-3	NA	CASSPGGAHSGNTIYF	TGTGCCAGCTCCCCAGGAGGGGCCCACTCTGGAAACACCATATATTTT
NA	15	TRBV2	TRBJ1-1	TRBD1	CASSRTGGPNTEAFF	TGTGCCAGCAGTCGGACAGGGGGCCCGAACACTGAAGCTTTCTTT
NA	14	TRBV28	TRBJ2-2	TRBD1	CATQGAPNTGELFF	TGTGCCACCCAGGGGGCCCCGAACACCGGGGAGCTGTTTTTT
NA	16	TRBV5-1	TRBJ1-6	NA	CASSLPGPGGESPLHF	TGCGCCAGCAGCTTACCTGGACCCGGGGGGGAATCACCCCTCCACTTT